Sequencing of this T cell receptor (beta chain) was carried out in a study of T cell repertoires in cytomegalovirus infection. This clonotype was found many times. From the reads, TCRdb called clonotypes with MiXCR, one entry per CDR3 protein. There are approximately 500,000 distinct CDR3 sequences in the sample; 11% occur only once, and roughly 10% lies in the top ten. The TCR was taken from a human donor in good health (CMV status not recorded). Some clones in this sample may be carry-over from other donors' samples. The material sequenced was PBMCs.

CDR3 sequence reads: CASSKDEIFSGNTIYF. The CDR3 nucleotides are TGTGCCAGCAGTAAGGACGAAATCTTCTCTGGAAACACCATATATTTT. The gene calls are TRBV6-5 and TRBJ1-3; the D is unclear. Trimming took 5 bases from V and 0 from J, leaving 14 bases between them. Germline CDR1 is MNHEY and CDR2 is SVGAGI. The CDR3 is made up of 16 amino acids.